The clone carrying this T cell receptor beta chain has a single count. The data were obtained in a study of cytomegalovirus exposure and HLA in healthy donors. 60 Vbeta and 13 Jbeta primers were used in PCR. The assay was immunoSEQ multiplex PCR, and TCRdb's table has in-frame clones only and misses some. The sample holds some 170,000 clones; approximately 70% are singletons and the top ten take 2% to 3%. The sample taken for sequencing was PBMCs. The source is a human donor in good health.

Here the CDR3 reads CASSLGPPALEGYTF. The CDR3 DNA is TGTGCCAGCAGCTTAGGTCCCCCGGCCCTAGAGGGCTACACCTTC. The chain is built from TRBV13 and TRBJ1-2; D is undetermined. Germline lookup yields CDR1 PRHDT and CDR2 FYEKMQ (reference sequence). V was clipped by 0 bases and J by 8 bases, with 16 bases between them. The CDR3 has 15 residues.